The 3 T cell receptor beta chains below were found in one sample sequenced in a study of CD8+CD57+ T cells in acquired aplastic anemia. It was patients with CD8+CD57+ cell expansion by flow cytometry who were chosen for sequencing. Genomic DNA templated the TCR beta VDJ and CDR3 profiling. MiXCR was run by TCRdb on the reads, yielding one entry per CDR3 protein. This table holds 150,000 to 200,000 distinct CDR3 sequences, 48% found once. The sequenced sample was sorted CD4+, CD8+, or CD8+CD57+ T cells (not recorded which) from PBMCs. The receptors derive from a human donor with aplastic anemia.

The CDR3 nucleotides are TGTGCCATCAGTGAGTCGCGGACCCCTAAGGACGAGCAGTACTTC. It is translated as CAISESRTPKDEQYF. The rearrangement joins TRBV10-3 to TRBJ2-7; no clear D. Germline CDR1 is ENHRY and CDR2 is SYGVKD. This CDR3 contains 15 residues. Trimming took off 0 bases at V and 5 bases at J, with 14 bases between the two ends.

The chain joins TRBV20-1 to TRBJ2-7, with D perhaps being TRBD1 or TRBD2 (5 bases each). The germline CDR1 and CDR2 sequences are DFQATT and SNEGSKA (reference sequence). V shed 3 bases and J shed 3 bases, with 15 bases lying between them. The CDR3 is 14 residues long. The DNA for the CDR3 is TGCAGTGCTAGCACCCTGGGACGGTGCTACGAGCAGTACTTC. This sequence encodes CSASTLGRCYEQYF.

This clonotype was recorded only once. An end of the junction does not agree with germline; a read error may underlie this. The chain is built from TRBV24-1 and TRBJ2-3; 9 nucleotides agree with TRBD2. CDR1 and CDR2 from the germline V gene are KGHDR and SFDVKD. The CDR3 runs to 17 residues. The CDR3 DNA reads as TGTGCCGCCAGTGATTTCAGGGCTAGCGGGGTGGTAGATACGCAGTATTTT. Its protein product is CAASDFRASGVVDTQYF.